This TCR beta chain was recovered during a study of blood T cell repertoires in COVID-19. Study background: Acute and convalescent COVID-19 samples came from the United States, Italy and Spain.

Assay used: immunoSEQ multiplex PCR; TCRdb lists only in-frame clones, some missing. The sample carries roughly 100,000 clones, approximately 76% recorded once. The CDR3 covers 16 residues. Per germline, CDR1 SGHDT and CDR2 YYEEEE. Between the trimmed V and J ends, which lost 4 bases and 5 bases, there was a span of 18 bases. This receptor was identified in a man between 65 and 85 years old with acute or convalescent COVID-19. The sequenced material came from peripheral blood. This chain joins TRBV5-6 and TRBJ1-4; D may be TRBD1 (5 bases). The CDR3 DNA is TGTGCCAGCAGCCTCGGGACGGGAGGGAGGAATGAAAAACTGTTTTTT. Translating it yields CASSLGTGGRNEKLFF.